Listed below are T cell receptor beta chains from one sample, sequenced in a study of blood T cells in healthy people across ages. TCRdb reprocessed the 5' RACE reads with MiXCR, giving one entry per CDR3 protein. The sample has some 1.4 million distinct CDR3 sequences; 42% are singletons. Sequencing was performed on blood. These receptors were collected from a woman aged 18-29 years in good health. Each CDR3 is given with its conserved first and last residue. The D gene is left open where the match is weak. Only part of the rows carry a size: once, few, many, or a class if the clone is expanded.

V gene,D gene,clone size,J gene,CDR3 DNA,CDR3 protein
TRBV27,.,.,TRBJ2-7,TGTGCCAGCAGTGTATCGAGCGGGTTGGAGCAGTACTTC,CASSVSSGLEQYF
TRBV27,TRBD2,.,TRBJ2-7,TGTGCCACCACTAGCGGGAGTCCCTACGAGCAGTACTTC,CATTSGSPYEQYF
TRBV4-1,TRBD1,.,TRBJ1-2,TGCGCCAGCAGCCAAGAGGCAACAGGGGGCGATTATGGCTACACCTTC,CASSQEATGGDYGYTF
TRBV7-2,.,.,TRBJ2-5,TGTGCCAGCAGCTGGGACCGGGACTCACAAGAGACCCAGTACTTC,CASSWDRDSQETQYF
TRBV29-1,.,few,TRBJ1-1,TGCAGCGTTGAAGATGGTCGGGGACCCGCTGAAGCTTTCTTT,CSVEDGRGPAEAFF
TRBV9,.,few,TRBJ2-3,TGTGCCAGCAGCGTAGAGGGCTATCGGACAGATACGCAGTATTTT,CASSVEGYRTDTQYF
TRBV12-3/TRBV12-4,.,few,TRBJ2-5,TGTGCCAGCACCCTGGACGGGTCCGGAGAGACCCAGTACTTC,CASTLDGSGETQYF
TRBV29-1,TRBD2,.,TRBJ2-1,TGCAGCGTTGAAGAGGGGGGTCGCGGGAGGTGGGACAATGAGCAGTTCTTC,CSVEEGGRGRWDNEQFF
TRBV4-1,TRBD2,few,TRBJ2-3,TGCGCCAGCAGCCCGCTCCGGACTAGCGGGGGGGCCCCCCACGATACGCAGTATTTT,CASSPLRTSGGAPHDTQYF
TRBV20-1,.,.,TRBJ1-1,TGCAGTGCTAGGGACATGAGAGCTGAAGCTTTCTTT,CSARDMRAEAFF
TRBV12-3/TRBV12-4,.,.,TRBJ1-1,TGTGCCAACAACGGAGGGGGAGGGTCTAGACTGAACACTGAAGCTTTCTTT,CANNGGGGSRLNTEAFF
TRBV11-1,TRBD2,.,TRBJ2-1,TGTGCCAGCAGCTTAAAAGGAGGGGCCCCTAGCGGAAAACTAAACTCCTACAATGAGCAGTTCTTC,CASSLKGGAPSGKLNSYNEQFF
TRBV13,.,.,TRBJ1-1,TGTGCCAGCACCCCACAGGGGAACACTGAAGCTTTCTTT,CASTPQGNTEAFF
TRBV10-3,TRBD1,.,TRBJ1-1,TGTGCCACCACCATGGGACAGGGGGGAGGAATGAACACTGAAGCTTTCTTT,CATTMGQGGGMNTEAFF
TRBV7-2,.,.,TRBJ1-5,TGTGCCAGCAGCTTAGGAACAGGGATGGGCTATAGCAATCAGCCCCAGCATTTT,CASSLGTGMGYSNQPQHF
TRBV20-1,TRBD2,.,TRBJ2-1,TGCAGTGCTAGGGGAAGCGGGGGGGCTGAAAGCTCCTACAATGAGCAGTTCTTC,CSARGSGGAESSYNEQFF
TRBV11-1,TRBD1,.,TRBJ2-5,TGTGCCAGCAGCGCTCGGCAGGGGGCCCCACAACAAGAGACCCAGTACTTC,CASSARQGAPQQETQYF
TRBV27,.,.,TRBJ2-7,TGTGCCAGCAGTGTAGGGGAGCCCTACGAGCAGTACTTC,CASSVGEPYEQYF